This T cell receptor (beta chain) was identified in a study of T cell repertoires in cytomegalovirus infection. Study summary: Through public TCR beta signatures, both CMV infection and matching HLA type were indicated.

TCRdb analysed the reads with MiXCR anew, one entry per CDR3 protein. This sample yields more than 75,000 distinct CDR3 sequences, of which about 31% are seen a single time; roughly 71% belongs to the top ten. This clonotype was seen many times. What it binds is not known. The TCR originated in a human donor in good health (CMV status not recorded). Some clones in this sample may be carry-over from other donors' samples. The sample consisted of CD8+ T cells from cultured PBMCs, taken from culture after CMV antigen stimulation.

The CDR3 is CASSRKGEVGSPLHF. CDR3 coding DNA: TGCGCCAGCAGCCGTAAGGGGGAAGTCGGTTCACCCCTCCACTTT. The chain joins TRBV5-1 to TRBJ1-6, with a tentative D call TRBD1 (6 bases). The CDR3 length is 15 residues. Between the trimmed V and J ends, which lost 4 bases and 9 bases, there was a span of 17 bases. Germline CDR1 and CDR2: SGHRS and YFSETQ.